This entry describes one T cell receptor beta chain. Antigen unknown. The source of the sample is a study of graft-versus-host responses after intestinal transplantation. Background on the study: Grafts that recipients had were multivisceral, liver-intestinal, or isolated intestinal transplants. Study-level findings and limits: Levels of circulating GvH clones at their peak were associated with early post-transplant HvG declines. Allograft graft-versus-host to host-versus-graft clonal ratios ran high in patients with graft-donor T cell macrochimerism. Recipient marrow held GvH clones, some first seen in ileum or blood.

The protocol was immunoSEQ multiplex PCR, while the TCRdb copy is restricted to in-frame clones and leaves out a portion. The repertoire holds 77,000 or so clones, with about 92% as singletons. There are 16 residues in the CDR3. Trimming removed 2 bases from V and 4 bases from J; junction bases left unmatched: 6. The source was PBMCs, collected 98 days after intestinal transplantation. The chain joins TRBV5-3 to TRBJ2-3; TRBD2 agrees at 11 bases. TRBV5-3 is reported as an ORF; its role is uncertain. This clonotype originated in a human patient who received an intestinal transplant, so some T cells may come from the graft donor. The CDR3 region has the DNA TGTGCCAGAAGCTTTAGCACTAGCGGGAGCTCAGATACGCAGTATTTT. It translates to CARSFSTSGSSDTQYF.